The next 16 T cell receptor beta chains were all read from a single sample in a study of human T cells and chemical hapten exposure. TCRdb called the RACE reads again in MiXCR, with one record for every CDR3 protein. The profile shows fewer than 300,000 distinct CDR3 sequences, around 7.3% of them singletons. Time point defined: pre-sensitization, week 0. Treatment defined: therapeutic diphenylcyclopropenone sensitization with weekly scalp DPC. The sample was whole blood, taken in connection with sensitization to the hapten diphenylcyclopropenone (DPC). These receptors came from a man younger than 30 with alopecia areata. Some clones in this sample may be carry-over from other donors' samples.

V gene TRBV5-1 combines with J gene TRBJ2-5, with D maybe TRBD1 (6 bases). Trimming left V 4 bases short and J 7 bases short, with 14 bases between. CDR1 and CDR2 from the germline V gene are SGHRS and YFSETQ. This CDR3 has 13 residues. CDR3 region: CASSEQGVATQYF. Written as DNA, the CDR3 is TGCGCCAGCAGCGAACAGGGAGTCGCGACCCAGTACTTC.

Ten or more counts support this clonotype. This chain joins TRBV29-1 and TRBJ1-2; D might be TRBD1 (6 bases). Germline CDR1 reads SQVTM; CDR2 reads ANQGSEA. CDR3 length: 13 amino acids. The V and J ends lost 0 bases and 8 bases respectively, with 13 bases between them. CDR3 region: CSVEDGQFYGYTF. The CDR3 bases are TGCAGCGTTGAAGATGGACAGTTCTACGGCTACACCTTC.

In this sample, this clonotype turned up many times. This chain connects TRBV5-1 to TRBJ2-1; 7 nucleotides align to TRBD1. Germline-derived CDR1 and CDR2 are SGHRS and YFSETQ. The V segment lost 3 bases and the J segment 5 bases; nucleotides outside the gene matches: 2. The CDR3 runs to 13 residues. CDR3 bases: TGCGCCAGCAGCTGGGACAGAAACAATGAGCAGTTCTTC. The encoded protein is CASSWDRNNEQFF.

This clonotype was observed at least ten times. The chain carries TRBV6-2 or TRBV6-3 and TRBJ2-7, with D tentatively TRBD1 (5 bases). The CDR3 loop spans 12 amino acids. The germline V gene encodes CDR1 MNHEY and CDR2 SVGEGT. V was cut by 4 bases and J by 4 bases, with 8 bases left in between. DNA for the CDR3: TGTGCCAGCAGTTTGACAGTGTACGAGCAGTACTTC. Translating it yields CASSLTVYEQYF.

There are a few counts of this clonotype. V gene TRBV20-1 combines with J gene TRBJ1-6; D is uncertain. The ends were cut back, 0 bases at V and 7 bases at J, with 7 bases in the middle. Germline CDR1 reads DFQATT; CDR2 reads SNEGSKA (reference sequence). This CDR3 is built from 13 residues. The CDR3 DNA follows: TGCAGTGCTAGAGATATGGGAAATTCACCCCTCCACTTT. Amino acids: CSARDMGNSPLHF.

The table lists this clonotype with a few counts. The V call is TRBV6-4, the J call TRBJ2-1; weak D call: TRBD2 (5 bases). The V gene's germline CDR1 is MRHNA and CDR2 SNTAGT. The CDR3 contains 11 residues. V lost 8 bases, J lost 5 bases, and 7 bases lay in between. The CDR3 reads CASPGDNEQFF. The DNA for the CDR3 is TGTGCCAGCCCCGGGGACAATGAGCAGTTCTTC.

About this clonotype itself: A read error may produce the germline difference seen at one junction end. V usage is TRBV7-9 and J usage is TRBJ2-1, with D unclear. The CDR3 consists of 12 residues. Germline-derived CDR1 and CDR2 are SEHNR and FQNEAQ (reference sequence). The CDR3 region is CASGLDYNEQFF. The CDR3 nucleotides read TGTGCCAGCGGCTTAGATTACAATGAGCAGTTCTTC.

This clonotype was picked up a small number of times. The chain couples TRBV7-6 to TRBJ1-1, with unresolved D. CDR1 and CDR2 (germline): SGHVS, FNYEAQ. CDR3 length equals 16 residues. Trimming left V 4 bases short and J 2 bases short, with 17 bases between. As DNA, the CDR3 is TGTGCCAGCAGCTCAGTTCGGGCGGACCTTAACACTGAAGCTTTCTTT. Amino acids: CASSSVRADLNTEAFF.

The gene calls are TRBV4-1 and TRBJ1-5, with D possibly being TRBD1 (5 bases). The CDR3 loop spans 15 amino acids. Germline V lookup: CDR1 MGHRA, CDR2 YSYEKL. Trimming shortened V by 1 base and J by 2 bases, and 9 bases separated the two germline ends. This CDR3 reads CASSQVQVGNQPQHF. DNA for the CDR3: TGCGCCAGCAGCCAAGTACAGGTGGGCAATCAGCCCCAGCATTTT.

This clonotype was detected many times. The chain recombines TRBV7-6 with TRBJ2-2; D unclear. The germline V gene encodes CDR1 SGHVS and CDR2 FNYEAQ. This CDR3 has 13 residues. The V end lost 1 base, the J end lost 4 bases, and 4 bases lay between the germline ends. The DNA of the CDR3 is TGTGCCAGCAGCTTAGACATCACCGGGGAGCTGTTTTTT. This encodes CASSLDITGELFF.

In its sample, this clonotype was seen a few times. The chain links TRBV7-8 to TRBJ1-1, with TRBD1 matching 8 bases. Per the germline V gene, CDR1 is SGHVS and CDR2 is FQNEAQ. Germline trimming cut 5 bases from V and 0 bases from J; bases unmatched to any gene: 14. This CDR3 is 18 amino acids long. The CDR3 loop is CASSPGQGLDYMNTEAFF. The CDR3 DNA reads TGTGCCAGCAGCCCAGGACAGGGACTCGACTATATGAACACTGAAGCTTTCTTT.

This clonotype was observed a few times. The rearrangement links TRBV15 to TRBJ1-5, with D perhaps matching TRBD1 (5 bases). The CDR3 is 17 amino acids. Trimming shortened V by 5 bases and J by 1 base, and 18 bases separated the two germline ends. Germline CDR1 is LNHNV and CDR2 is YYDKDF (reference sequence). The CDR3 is CATSPRGAGRSNQPQHF. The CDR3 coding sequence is TGTGCCACCAGCCCTAGGGGAGCGGGGCGAAGCAATCAGCCCCAGCATTTT.

As DNA, the CDR3 is TGCGCCAGCAGCCAAGAGGTCAGTTCTAGCTCTGGGGCCAACGTCCTGACTTTC. This sequence encodes CASSQEVSSSSGANVLTF. This chain connects TRBV4-3 to TRBJ2-6, with unresolved D. Per the germline V gene, CDR1 is LGHNA and CDR2 is YSLEER. The ends were cut back, 0 bases at V and 0 bases at J, with 12 bases in the middle. CDR3 size: 18 residues.

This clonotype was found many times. CDR3 sequence (DNA): TGTGCCAGCAGTTTAGGAGGGACTAGTAAGGCCGGGGAGCTGTTTTTT. This encodes CASSLGGTSKAGELFF. This chain joins TRBV12-3 or TRBV12-4 and TRBJ2-2; 8 nucleotides match TRBD2. With V trimmed by 1 base and J by 6 bases, 7 bases remained unmatched. This CDR3 comprises 16 residues.

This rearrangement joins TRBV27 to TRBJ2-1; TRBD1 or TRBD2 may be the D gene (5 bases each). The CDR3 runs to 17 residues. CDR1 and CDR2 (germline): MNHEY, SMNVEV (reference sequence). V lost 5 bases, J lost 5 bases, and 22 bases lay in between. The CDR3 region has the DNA TGTGCCAGCAGTCCCTCCTGGGTGAGCGGACAAGACAATGAGCAGTTCTTC. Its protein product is CASSPSWVSGQDNEQFF.

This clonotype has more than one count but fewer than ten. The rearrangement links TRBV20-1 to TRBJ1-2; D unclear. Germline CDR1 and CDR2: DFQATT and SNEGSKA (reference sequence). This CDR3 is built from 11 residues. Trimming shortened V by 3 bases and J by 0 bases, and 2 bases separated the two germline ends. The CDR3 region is CSARTNYGYTF. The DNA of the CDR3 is TGCAGTGCTAGGACTAACTATGGCTACACCTTC.